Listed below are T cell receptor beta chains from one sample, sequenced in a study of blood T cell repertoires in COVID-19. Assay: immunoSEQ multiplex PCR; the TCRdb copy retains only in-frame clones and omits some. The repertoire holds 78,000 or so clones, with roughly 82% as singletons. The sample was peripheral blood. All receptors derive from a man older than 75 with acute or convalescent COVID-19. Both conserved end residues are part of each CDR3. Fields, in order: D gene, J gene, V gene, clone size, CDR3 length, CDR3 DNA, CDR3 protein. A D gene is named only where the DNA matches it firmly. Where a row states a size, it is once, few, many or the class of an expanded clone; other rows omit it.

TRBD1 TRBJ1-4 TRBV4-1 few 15 TGCGCCAGCAGCACACGACAGGGGAAAGGGGAAAAACTGTTTTTT CASSTRQGKGEKLFF
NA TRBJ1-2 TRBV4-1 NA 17 TGCGCCAGCAGCCAAGATCGGGTGCCGGGTACTAACTATGGCTACACCTTC CASSQDRVPGTNYGYTF
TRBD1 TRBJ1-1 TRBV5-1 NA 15 TGCGCCAGCAGCCGGGGACAGGGGCAGAACACTGAAGCTTTCTTT CASSRGQGQNTEAFF
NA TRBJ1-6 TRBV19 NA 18 TGTGCCAGTAGCCACCGGCAGCAGGAAAAATCCTATAATTCACCCCTCCACTTT CASSHRQQEKSYNSPLHF
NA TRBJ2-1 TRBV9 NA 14 TGTGCCAGCAGCGGCTTGGGGGGGCCCCATGAGCAGTTCTTC CASSGLGGPHEQFF
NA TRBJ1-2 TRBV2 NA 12 TGTGCCAGCAGGGCCGACATAGGTGGCTACACCTTC CASRADIGGYTF
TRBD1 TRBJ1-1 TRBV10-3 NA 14 TGTGCCATCAGATTGACAGGGGGGGTTACTGAAGCTTTCTTT CAIRLTGGVTEAFF
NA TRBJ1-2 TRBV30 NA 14 TGTGCCTGGAGTACCCCCTCCGGGGTAGGTGGCTACACCTTC CAWSTPSGVGGYTF
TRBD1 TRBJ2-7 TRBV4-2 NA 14 TGTGCCAGCAGCCCCGGGACAGATATTTACGAGCAGTACTTC CASSPGTDIYEQYF
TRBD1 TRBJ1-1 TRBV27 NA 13 TGTGCCAGCAGATATCAGGGGGGAACTGAAGCTTTCTTT CASRYQGGTEAFF
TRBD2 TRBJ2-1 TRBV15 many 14 TGTGCCACCCGAGGGACTAGCGGCTACAATGAGCAGTTCTTC CATRGTSGYNEQFF
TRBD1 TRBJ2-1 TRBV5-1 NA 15 TGCGCCAGCAGCCCTGAGCTAGGACAGGGGACTGAGCAGTTCTTC CASSPELGQGTEQFF
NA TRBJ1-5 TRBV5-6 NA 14 TGTGCCAGCAGCTCAGGCAGGGGAGCTGAGCCCCAGCATTTT CASSSGRGAEPQHF
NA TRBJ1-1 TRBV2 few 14 TGTGCCAGCACCCTGGGACTGCTGAACACTGAAGCTTTCTTT CASTLGLLNTEAFF
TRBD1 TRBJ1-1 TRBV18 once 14 TGTGCCAGCTCACTGGGACAGGGGGTGACTGAAGCTTTCTTT CASSLGQGVTEAFF
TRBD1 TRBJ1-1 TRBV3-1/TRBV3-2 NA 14 TGTGCCAGCAGCCCTTCGGCAGGGGGCACTGAAGCTTTCTTT CASSPSAGGTEAFF
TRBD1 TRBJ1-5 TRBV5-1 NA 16 TGCGCCAGCAGCGTGGGGGACAGGGGCGGCAATCAGCCCCAGCATTTT CASSVGDRGGNQPQHF